This TCR beta chain is from a study of blood T cell repertoires in COVID-19. Study in general: COVID-19 samples from acute and convalescent phases originated in the United States, Italy and Spain. Sources were T cells, B-cell-depleted T cells, or PBMCs; the material itself was cDNA or gDNA.

In the original analysis: Amplifying reference gene primers gave estimates of nucleated cell counts. Clones were sequenced by immunoSEQ multiplex PCR, and TCRdb holds only the in-frame ones, with some missing. That table furnishes V, J and clone size, whereas the DNA furnished D and trimming. The sample consists of roughly 150,000 clones, about nine tenths of them appearing once. Per germline, CDR1 GTSNPN and CDR2 SVGIG (reference sequence). The V segment lost 1 base and the J segment 5 bases; nucleotides outside the gene matches: 2. The CDR3 runs to 13 residues. This TCR derives from a woman aged 70-85 years with acute or convalescent COVID-19. Specimen: peripheral blood. The rearrangement joins TRBV30 to TRBJ2-7; TRBD1 agrees at 10 bases. CDR3 coding DNA: TGTGCCTGGAGTGAGGGACAGGGGAACGAGCAGTACTTC. Amino acids: CAWSEGQGNEQYF.